Shown below are 11 T cell receptor beta chains from a single sample sequenced in a study of CD8 T cells in Susac syndrome. cDNA came from roughly 0.53 to 1 ug RNA primed by random hexamers. MiXCR, run by TCRdb on the immunoSEQ multiplex PCR reads, gives a single entry per CDR3 protein. The sample has around 150,000 distinct CDR3 sequences; approximately 96% are singletons. Sequenced material: CD4+ T cells from PBMCs. All receptors derive from a human donor with Susac syndrome.

On this clonotype: A read error may produce the germline difference seen at one junction end. The chain is built from TRBV13 and TRBJ2-7; 8 nucleotides align to TRBD2. Looked up from germline, CDR1 is PRHDT and CDR2 is FYEKMQ (reference sequence). CDR3 length equals 14 residues. The CDR3 nucleotides are TGTGCGAGCAGCCCCCCGGGGGGGTTTTACGAGCAGTACTTC. Protein: CASSPPGGFYEQYF.

The table lists this clonotype with a few counts. V and J are TRBV5-1 and TRBJ2-5; possible D gene TRBD1, 5 bases. Trimming removed 4 bases at V and 1 base at J, with 11 bases between. This CDR3 comprises 14 residues. Looked up from germline, CDR1 is SGHRS and CDR2 is YFSETQ. CDR3 coding DNA: TGCGCCAGCAGCCCCGGACACCTCCAAGAGACCCAGTACTTC. Translation: CASSPGHLQETQYF. Supplemented by reference TRBV5-1 and TRBJ2-5, the full variable domain reads KAGVTQTPRYLIKTRGQQVTLSCSPISGHRSVSWYQQTPGQGLQFLFEYFSETQRNKGNFPGRFSGRQFSNSRSEMNVSTLELGDSALYLCASSPGHLQETQYFGPGTRLLVL.

This clonotype has a single count. The chain uses TRBV18 and TRBJ2-3; D not resolved. Germline loops: CDR1 KGHSH, CDR2 LQKENI. The V end was cut by 8 bases, the J end by 6 bases, with 15 bases between. The CDR3 consists of 13 residues. The CDR3 region has the DNA TGTGCCAGCACCCGGACCCGCGGCGATACGCAGTATTTT. Translation gives CASTRTRGDTQYF. Full variable domain (remainder filled in from reference TRBV18 and TRBJ2-3): NAGVMQNPRHLVRRRGQEARLRCSPMKGHSHVYWYRQLPEEGLKFMVYLQKENIIDESGMPKERFSAEFPKEGPSILRIQQVVRGDSAAYFCASTRTRGDTQYFGPGTRLTVL.

This chain links TRBV9 with TRBJ2-7; TRBD2 agrees at 11 bases. This CDR3 is 15 amino acids long. Losses at the gene ends were 4 bases for V and 2 bases for J; bases not matched to a gene: 5. Germline CDR1 and CDR2: SGDLS and YYNGEE. The CDR3 spells CASSPETSGAYEQYF. CDR3 nucleotides: TGTGCCAGCAGCCCTGAGACTAGCGGGGCCTACGAGCAGTACTTC. The whole variable domain, filled in from reference TRBV9 and TRBJ2-7, reads DSGVTQTPKHLITATGQRVTLRCSPRSGDLSVYWYQQSLDQGLQFLIQYYNGEERAKGNILERFSAQQFPDLHSELNLSSLELGDSALYFCASSPETSGAYEQYFGPGTRLTVT.

The chain combines TRBV2 with TRBJ2-3, with D possibly matching TRBD2 (6 bases). The CDR3 extends over 14 amino acids. Germline V gene lookup returns CDR1 SNHLY and CDR2 FYNNEI. Between the trimmed V and J ends, which lost 5 bases and 0 bases, there was a span of 9 bases. The CDR3 DNA is TGTGCCAGCAGTTCCGGGACTAGCACAGATACGCAGTATTTT. It yields the protein CASSSGTSTDTQYF.

V usage is TRBV20-1 and J usage is TRBJ2-5; D unresolved. CDR1 and CDR2 (germline): DFQATT, SNEGSKA (reference sequence). The CDR3 extends over 12 amino acids. V was pared by 3 bases and J by 5 bases, with 10 bases between. The CDR3 DNA is TGCAGTGCTAGGCGAGTATGGGAGACCCAGTACTTC. It codes for CSARRVWETQYF.

Written as DNA, the CDR3 is TGTGCCAGCGGGACTAACTCCTACGAGCAGTACTTC. Protein product: CASGTNSYEQYF. V and J are TRBV28 and TRBJ2-7; TRBD2 aligns across 7 bases. The CDR3 consists of 12 residues. Germline V gene data show CDR1 as MDHEN and CDR2 as SYDVKM. V lost 8 bases and J lost 0; bases outside the gene matches: 1.

Written as DNA, the CDR3 is TGTGCCAGCAGCACACAGGGGGCGGCGGAAAAACTGTTTTTT. Translation gives CASSTQGAAEKLFF. The chain is built from TRBV7-2 and TRBJ1-4, with 9 bases lining up with TRBD1. The trim removed 5 bases at V and 8 bases at J, leaving 6 bases unmatched. The CDR3 length is 14 residues. Germline V gene sequence: CDR1 SGHTA, CDR2 FQGNSA.

This rearrangement joins TRBV11-1 to TRBJ2-5; unclear D gene. The germline CDR1 and CDR2 sequences are SGHAT and FQDESV (reference sequence). Trimming shortened V by 2 bases and J by 5 bases, and 9 bases separated the two germline ends. This CDR3 spans 13 amino acids. The CDR3 DNA reads as TGTGCCAGCAGCTTAATTAGTGATGAGACCCAGTACTTC. The encoded protein is CASSLISDETQYF.

This clonotype was detected only once. The chain couples TRBV19 to TRBJ1-6; 12 nucleotides align to TRBD1. The CDR3 extends over 16 amino acids. Trimming at V came to 4 bases and at J to 10 bases, leaving 8 bases not matched to a gene. CDR1 and CDR2 from the germline V gene are LNHDA and SQIVND (reference sequence). The CDR3 DNA reads as TGTGCCAGTAGTAGCCGGGACAGGGGGCTAGGATCACCCCTCCACTTT. It specifies CASSSRDRGLGSPLHF. The full variable domain, in which reference TRBV19 and TRBJ1-6 provide the parts outside the CDR3, is DGGITQSPKYLFRKEGQNVTLSCEQNLNHDAMYWYRQDPGQGLRLIYYSQIVNDFQKGDIAEGYSVSREKKESFPLTVTSAQKNPTAFYLCASSSRDRGLGSPLHFGNGTRLTVT.

The V and J genes are TRBV3-1 and TRBJ2-7, with 9 nucleotides matching TRBD2. The CDR3 consists of 17 residues. V was pared by 1 base and J by 3 bases, with 10 bases of the junction left unmatched. Germline V CDR1 and CDR2: LGHDT, YNNKEL (reference sequence). CDR3: CASSQVPGLARRYEQYF. CDR3 in DNA: TGTGCCAGCAGCCAAGTCCCAGGACTAGCGCGCCGCTACGAGCAGTACTTC.